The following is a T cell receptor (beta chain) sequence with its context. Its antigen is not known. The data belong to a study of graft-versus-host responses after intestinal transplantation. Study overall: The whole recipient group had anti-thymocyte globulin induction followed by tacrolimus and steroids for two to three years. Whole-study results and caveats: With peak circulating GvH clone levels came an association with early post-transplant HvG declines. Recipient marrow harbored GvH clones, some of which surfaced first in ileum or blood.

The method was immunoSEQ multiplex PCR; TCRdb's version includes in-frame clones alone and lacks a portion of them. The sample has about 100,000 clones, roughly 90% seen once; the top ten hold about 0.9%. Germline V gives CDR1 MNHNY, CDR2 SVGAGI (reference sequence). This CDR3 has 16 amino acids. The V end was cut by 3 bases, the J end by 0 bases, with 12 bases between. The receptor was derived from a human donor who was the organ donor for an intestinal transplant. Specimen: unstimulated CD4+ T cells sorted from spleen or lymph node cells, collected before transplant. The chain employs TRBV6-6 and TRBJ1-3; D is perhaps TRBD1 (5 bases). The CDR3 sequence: CASSYGGYISGNTIYF. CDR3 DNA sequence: TGTGCCAGCAGTTATGGGGGGTATATCTCTGGAAACACCATATATTTT.